This TCR beta chain was sequenced in a study of blood T cells in healthy people across ages. About the research overall: Template switching retrieved approximately one barcoded beta molecule for each two T cells.

Points from the study as a whole: Diversity estimated from one million T cells was considered an underestimate.

On this clonotype: Its target is unknown. One base away lies a much larger clone, so this may be a sequencing read error.

Together with a sample-barcoded 5' primer, a J-beta primer mix was included in a second PCR lasting roughly 6 to 12 cycles. Sequencing recovered at least 2.5 million CDR3-containing paired-end reads from each sample. MiXCR, run by TCRdb on the 5' RACE reads, gives a single entry per CDR3 protein. The sample holds 550,000 to 650,000 distinct CDR3 sequences, about 30% seen once. Each donor gave roughly 10 milliliters of peripheral blood. This TCR was sampled from a woman older than 75 in good health. The sequenced sample was blood.

The DNA of the CDR3 is TGCAGCGTTGAAGACAGGACCCACTGCGAGCAGTACTTC. It is translated as CSVEDRTHCEQYF. The chain links TRBV29-1 to TRBJ2-7; D call uncertain. CDR3 length: 13 amino acids. V dropped 0 bases and J dropped 6 bases, with 12 bases sitting between them. The germline V gene encodes CDR1 SQVTM and CDR2 ANQGSEA.